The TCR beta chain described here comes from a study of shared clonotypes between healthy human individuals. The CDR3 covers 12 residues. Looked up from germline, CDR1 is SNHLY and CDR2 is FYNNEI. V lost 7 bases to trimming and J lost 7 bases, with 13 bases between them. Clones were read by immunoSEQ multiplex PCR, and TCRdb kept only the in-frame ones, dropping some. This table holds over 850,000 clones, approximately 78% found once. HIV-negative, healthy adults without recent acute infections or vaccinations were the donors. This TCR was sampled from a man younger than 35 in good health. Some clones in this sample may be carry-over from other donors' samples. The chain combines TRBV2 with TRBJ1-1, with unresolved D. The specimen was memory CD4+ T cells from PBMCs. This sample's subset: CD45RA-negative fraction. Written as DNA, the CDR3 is TGTGCCAGCAAACACGCCAGCGATGAAGCTTTCTTT. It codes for CASKHASDEAFF.